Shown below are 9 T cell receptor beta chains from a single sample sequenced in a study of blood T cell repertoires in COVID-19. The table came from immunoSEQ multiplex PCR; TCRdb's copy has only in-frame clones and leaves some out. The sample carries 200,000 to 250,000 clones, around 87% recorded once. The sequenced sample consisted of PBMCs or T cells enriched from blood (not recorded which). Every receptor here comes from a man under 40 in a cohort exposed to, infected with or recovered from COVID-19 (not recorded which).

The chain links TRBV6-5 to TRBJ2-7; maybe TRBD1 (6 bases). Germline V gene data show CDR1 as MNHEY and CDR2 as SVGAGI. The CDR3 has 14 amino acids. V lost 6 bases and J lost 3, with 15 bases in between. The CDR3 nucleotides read TGTGCCAGCAGGTCACAGGGTCCGTACTACGAGCAGTACTTC. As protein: CASRSQGPYYEQYF.

The CDR3 coding sequence is TGTGCCAGCAGCGAGGACAAGAACACTGAAGCTTTCTTT. The encoded protein is CASSEDKNTEAFF. The chain recombines TRBV7-8 with TRBJ1-1; TRBD1 is a possible D gene (5 bases). CDR1 is SGHVS, CDR2 FQNEAQ, per germline. Trimming cost V 5 bases and J 1 base, with 8 bases left between them. CDR3 length: 13 amino acids.

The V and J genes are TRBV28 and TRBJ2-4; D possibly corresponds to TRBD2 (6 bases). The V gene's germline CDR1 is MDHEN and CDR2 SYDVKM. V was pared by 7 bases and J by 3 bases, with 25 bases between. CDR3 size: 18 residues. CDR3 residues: CASNLRFRGGTYKNIQYF. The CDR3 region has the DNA TGTGCCAGCAACCTTAGGTTTCGGGGCGGGACCTACAAAAACATTCAGTACTTC.

CDR3 DNA sequence: TGTGCCAGCAGCTTGGGACAGGTTGGAATTTCACCCCTCCACTTT. Amino acids: CASSLGQVGISPLHF. This chain uses TRBV7-8 with TRBJ1-6; 8 bases match TRBD1. The CDR3 runs to 15 residues. Germline V gene lookup returns CDR1 SGHVS and CDR2 FQNEAQ. V lost 3 bases to trimming and J lost 9 bases; unmatched junction nucleotides: 7.

CDR3 in amino acids: CASRRTSGRDNEQFF. The CDR3 bases are TGTGCCAGCAGGCGGACTAGCGGGAGGGACAATGAGCAGTTCTTC. The chain combines TRBV5-8 with TRBJ2-1; 15 nucleotides line up with TRBD2. Germline V CDR1 and CDR2: SGHTS, YDEGEE. The ends lost 5 bases at V and 5 bases at J; junction bases unmatched: 2. CDR3 length: 15 residues.

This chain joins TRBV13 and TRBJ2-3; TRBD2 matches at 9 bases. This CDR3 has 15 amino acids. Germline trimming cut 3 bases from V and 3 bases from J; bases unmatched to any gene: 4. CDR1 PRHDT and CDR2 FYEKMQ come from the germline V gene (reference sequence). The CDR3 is CASSFRLAATDTQYF. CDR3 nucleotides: TGTGCCAGCAGCTTTAGACTAGCGGCTACAGATACGCAGTATTTT.

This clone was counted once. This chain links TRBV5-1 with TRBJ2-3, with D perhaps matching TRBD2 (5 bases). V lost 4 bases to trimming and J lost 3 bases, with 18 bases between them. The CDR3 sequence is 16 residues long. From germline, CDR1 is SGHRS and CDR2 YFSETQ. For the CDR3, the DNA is TGCGCCAGCAGCGTCGACCCCGGGATCCTTACAGATACGCAGTATTTT. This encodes CASSVDPGILTDTQYF.

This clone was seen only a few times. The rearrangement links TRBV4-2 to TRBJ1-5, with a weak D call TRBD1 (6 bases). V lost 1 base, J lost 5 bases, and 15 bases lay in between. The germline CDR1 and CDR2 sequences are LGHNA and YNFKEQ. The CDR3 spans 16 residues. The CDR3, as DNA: TGTGCCAGCAGCCAAGGACAGGCCGGGGGGGATCAGCCCCAGCATTTT. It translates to CASSQGQAGGDQPQHF.

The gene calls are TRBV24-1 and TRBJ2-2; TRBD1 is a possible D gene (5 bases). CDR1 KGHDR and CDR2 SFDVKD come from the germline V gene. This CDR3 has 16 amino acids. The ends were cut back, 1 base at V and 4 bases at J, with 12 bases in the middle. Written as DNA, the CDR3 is TGTGCCACCAGTGATTTTCGGCCAAGGGGCACCGGGGAGCTGTTTTTT. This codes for CATSDFRPRGTGELFF.